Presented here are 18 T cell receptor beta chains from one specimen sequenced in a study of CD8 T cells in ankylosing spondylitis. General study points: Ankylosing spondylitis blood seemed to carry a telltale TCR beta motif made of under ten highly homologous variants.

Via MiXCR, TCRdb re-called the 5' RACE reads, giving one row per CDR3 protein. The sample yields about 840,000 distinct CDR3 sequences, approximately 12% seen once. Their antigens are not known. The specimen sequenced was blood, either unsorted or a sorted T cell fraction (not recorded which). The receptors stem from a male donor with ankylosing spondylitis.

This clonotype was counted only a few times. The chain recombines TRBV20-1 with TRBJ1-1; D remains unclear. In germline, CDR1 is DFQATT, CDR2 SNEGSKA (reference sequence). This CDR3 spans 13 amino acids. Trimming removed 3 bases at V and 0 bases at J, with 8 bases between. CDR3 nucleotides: TGCAGTGCTAGTTCAATTCTGAACACTGAAGCTTTCTTT. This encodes CSASSILNTEAFF.

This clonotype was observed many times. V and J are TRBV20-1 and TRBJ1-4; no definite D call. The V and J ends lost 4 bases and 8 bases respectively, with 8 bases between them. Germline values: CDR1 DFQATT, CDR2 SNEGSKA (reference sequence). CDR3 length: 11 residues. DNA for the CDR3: TGCAGTGCTACCCGACGAGAAAAACTGTTTTTT. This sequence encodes CSATRREKLFF.

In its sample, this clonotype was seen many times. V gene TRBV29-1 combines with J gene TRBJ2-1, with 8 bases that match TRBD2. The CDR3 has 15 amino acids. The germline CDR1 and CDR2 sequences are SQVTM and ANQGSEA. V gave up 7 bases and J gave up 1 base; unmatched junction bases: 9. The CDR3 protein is CSGYSGGRSYNEQFF. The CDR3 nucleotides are TGCAGCGGATATAGTGGCGGGAGGTCCTACAATGAGCAGTTCTTC.

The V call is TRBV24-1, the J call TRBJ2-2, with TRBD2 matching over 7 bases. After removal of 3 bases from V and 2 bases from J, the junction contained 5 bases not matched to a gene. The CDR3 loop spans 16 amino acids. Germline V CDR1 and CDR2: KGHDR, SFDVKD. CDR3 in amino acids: CATSDASGGNTGELFF. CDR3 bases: TGTGCCACCAGTGATGCTAGCGGTGGTAACACCGGGGAGCTGTTTTTT.

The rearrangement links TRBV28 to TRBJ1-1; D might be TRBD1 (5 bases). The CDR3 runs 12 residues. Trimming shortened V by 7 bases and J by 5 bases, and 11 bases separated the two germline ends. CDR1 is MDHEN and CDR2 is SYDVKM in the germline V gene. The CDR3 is CASIAWGTEAFF. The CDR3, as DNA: TGTGCCAGCATTGCATGGGGGACTGAAGCTTTCTTT.

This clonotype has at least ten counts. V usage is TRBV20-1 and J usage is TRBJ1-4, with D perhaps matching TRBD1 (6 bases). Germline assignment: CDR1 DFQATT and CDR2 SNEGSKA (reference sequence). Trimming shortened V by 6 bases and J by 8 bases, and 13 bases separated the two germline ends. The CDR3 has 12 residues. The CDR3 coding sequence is TGCAGTGCGAACAGGGTTGAAGAAAAACTGTTTTTT. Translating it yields CSANRVEEKLFF.

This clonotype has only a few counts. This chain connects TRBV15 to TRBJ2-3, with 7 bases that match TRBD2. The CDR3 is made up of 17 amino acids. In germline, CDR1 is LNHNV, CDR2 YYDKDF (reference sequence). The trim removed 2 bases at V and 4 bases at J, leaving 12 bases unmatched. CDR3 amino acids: CATSRKLMTGGADTQYF. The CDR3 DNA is TGTGCCACCAGCAGAAAACTGATGACGGGGGGAGCAGATACGCAGTATTTT.

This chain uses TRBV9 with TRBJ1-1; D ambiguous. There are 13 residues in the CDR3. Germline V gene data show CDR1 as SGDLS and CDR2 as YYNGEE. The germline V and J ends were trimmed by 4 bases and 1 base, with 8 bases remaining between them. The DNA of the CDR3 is TGTGCCAGCAGCCCCCACCCGAACACTGAAGCTTTCTTT. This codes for CASSPHPNTEAFF.

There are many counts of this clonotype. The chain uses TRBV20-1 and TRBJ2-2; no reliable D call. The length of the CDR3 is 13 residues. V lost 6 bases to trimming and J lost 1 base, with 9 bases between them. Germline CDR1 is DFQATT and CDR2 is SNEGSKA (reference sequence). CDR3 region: CSAAPRNTGELFF. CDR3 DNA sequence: TGCAGTGCAGCCCCGAGGAACACCGGGGAGCTGTTTTTT.

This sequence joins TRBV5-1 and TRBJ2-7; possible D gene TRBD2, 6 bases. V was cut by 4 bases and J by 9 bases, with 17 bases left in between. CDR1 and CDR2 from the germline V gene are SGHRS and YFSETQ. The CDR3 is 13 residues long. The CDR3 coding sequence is TGCGCCAGCAGCCTCCTCGGGGCGGGACGGCAGTACTTC. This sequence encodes CASSLLGAGRQYF.

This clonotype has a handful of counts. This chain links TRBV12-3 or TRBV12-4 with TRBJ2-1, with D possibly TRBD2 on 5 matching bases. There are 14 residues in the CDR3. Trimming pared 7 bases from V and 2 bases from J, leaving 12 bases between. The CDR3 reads CASTAGTPYNEQFF. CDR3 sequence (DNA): TGTGCCAGCACCGCGGGTACACCCTACAATGAGCAGTTCTTC.

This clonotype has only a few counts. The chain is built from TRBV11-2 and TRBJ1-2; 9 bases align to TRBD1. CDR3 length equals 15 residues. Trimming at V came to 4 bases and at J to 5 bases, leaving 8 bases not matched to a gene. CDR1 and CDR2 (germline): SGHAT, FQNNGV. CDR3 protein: CASSSNRDRVYGYTF. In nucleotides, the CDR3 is TGTGCCAGCAGCTCCAATCGGGACAGGGTATATGGCTACACCTTC.

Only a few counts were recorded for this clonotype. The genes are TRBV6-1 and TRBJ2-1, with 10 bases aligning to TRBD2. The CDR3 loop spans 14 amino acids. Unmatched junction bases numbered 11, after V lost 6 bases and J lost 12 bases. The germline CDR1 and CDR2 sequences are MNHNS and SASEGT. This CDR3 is CASSPGTSAIAQFF. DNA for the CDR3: TGTGCCAGCAGCCCCGGGACTAGCGCGATTGCGCAGTTCTTC.

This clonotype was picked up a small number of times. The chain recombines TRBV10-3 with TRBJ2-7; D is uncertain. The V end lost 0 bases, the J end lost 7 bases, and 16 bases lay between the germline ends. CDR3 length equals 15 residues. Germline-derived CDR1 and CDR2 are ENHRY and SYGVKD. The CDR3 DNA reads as TGTGCCATCAGTGAGTCTGGCTCCTCCTACGGGGAGCAGTACTTC. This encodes CAISESGSSYGEQYF.

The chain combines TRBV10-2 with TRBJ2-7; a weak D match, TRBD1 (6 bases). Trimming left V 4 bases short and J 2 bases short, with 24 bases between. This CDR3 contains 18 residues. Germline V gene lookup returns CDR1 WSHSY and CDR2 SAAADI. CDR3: CASSGNRERKERPYEQYF. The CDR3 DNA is TGCGCCAGCAGTGGAAACAGGGAACGGAAGGAAAGACCCTACGAGCAGTACTTC.

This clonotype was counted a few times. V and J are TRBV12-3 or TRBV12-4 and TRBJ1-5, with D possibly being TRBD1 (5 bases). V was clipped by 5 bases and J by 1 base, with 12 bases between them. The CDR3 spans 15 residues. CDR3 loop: CASSKGGTSNQPQHF. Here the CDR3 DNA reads TGTGCCAGCAGTAAGGGTGGGACGAGCAATCAGCCCCAGCATTTT.

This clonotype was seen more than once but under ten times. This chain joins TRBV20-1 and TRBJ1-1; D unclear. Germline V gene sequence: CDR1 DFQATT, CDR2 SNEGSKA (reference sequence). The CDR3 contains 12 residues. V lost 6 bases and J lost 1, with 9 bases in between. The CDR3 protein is CSALVGNTEAFF. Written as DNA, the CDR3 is TGCAGTGCCCTCGTGGGGAACACTGAAGCTTTCTTT.

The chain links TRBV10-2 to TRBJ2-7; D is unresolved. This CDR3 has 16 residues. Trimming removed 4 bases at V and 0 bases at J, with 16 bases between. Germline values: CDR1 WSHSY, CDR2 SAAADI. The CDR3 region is CASSVGRASSSYEQYF. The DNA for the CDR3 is TGCGCCAGCAGTGTGGGCCGGGCATCTTCCTCCTACGAGCAGTACTTC.